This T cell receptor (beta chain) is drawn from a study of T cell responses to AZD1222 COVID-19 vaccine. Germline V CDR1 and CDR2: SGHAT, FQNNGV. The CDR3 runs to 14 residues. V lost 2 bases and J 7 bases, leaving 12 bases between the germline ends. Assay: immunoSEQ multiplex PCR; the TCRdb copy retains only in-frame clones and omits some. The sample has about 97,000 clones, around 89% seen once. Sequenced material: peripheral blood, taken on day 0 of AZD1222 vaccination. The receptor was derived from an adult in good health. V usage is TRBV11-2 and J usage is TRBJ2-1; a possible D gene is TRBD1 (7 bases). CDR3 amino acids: CASSLFQGGNEQFF. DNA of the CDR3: TGTGCCAGCAGCTTATTTCAGGGGGGTAATGAGCAGTTCTTC. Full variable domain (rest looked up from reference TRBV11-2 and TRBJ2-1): EAGVAQSPRYKIIEKRQSVAFWCNPISGHATLYWYQQILGQGPKLLIQFQNNGVVDDSQLPKDRFSAERLKGVDSTLKIQPAKLEDSAVYLCASSLFQGGNEQFFGPGTRLTVL.